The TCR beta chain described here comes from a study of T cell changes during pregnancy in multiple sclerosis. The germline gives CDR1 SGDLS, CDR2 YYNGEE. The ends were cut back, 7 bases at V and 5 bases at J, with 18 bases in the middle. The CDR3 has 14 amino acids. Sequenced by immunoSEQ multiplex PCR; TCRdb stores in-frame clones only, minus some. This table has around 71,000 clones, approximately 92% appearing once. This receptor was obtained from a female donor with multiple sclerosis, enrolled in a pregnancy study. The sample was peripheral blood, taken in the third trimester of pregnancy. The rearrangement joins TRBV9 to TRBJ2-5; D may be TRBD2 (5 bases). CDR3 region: CASQRGPAVETQYF. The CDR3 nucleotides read TGTGCCAGCCAAAGAGGTCCAGCGGTGGAGACCCAGTACTTC.